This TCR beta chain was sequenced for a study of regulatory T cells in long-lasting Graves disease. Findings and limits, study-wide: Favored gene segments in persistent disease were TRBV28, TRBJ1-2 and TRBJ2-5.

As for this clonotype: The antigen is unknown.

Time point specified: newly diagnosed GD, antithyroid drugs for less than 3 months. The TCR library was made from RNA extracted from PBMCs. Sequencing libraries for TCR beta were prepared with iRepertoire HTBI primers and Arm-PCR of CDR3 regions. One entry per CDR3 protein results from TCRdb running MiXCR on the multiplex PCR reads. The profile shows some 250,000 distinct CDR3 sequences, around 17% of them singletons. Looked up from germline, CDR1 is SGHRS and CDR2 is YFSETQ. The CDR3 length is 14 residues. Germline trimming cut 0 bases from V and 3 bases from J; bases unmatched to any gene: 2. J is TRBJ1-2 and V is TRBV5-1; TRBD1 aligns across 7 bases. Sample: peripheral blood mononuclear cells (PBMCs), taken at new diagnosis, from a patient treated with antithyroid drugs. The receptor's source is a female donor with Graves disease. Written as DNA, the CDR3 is TGCGCCAGCAGCTTGGAGGGACAGTACTATGGCTACACCTTC. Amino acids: CASSLEGQYYGYTF. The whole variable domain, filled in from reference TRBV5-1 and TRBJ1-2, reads KAGVTQTPRYLIKTRGQQVTLSCSPISGHRSVSWYQQTPGQGLQFLFEYFSETQRNKGNFPGRFSGRQFSNSRSEMNVSTLELGDSALYLCASSLEGQYYGYTFGSGTRLTVV.